This section outlines one T cell receptor beta chain sequence together with its context. Its antigen is unidentified. After removal of 0 bases from V and 1 base from J, the junction contained 4 bases not matched to a gene. CDR1 is SGHRS and CDR2 is YFSETQ in the germline V gene. The CDR3 runs 15 residues. The data are from a study of beta chain features in type 1 diabetes. Study-wide findings and caveats: Patients with type 1 diabetes showed fewer VDJ junction insertions and more deletions. Type 1 diabetes patients had moderately but significantly shorter TCRB CDR3s in all four CD4+ subsets. The study found that naive, central memory and Treg TCRB repertoires appeared more similar in patients than in healthy donors.

The study reverse transcribed the entire isolated RNA, so it sequenced expressed TCRB transcripts. TCRdb keeps only in-frame clones here, not all; method: immunoSEQ multiplex PCR. The repertoire consists of roughly 250,000 clones, with 9.6% occurring once and the leading ten covering just under 0.035%. Each donor gave one heparinised blood draw averaging about 100 mL. The chain recombines TRBV5-1 with TRBJ2-7, with 7 bases identical to TRBD1. The TCR was taken from a woman aged 18-29 years in good health. Sequenced sample: naive CD4+ T cells from blood. Here the CDR3 DNA reads TGCGCCAGCAGCTTGGGGACAGGCCTGTCCTACGAGCAGTACTTC. Residues: CASSLGTGLSYEQYF. The complete variable domain, with remaining parts taken from reference TRBV5-1 and TRBJ2-7, reads KAGVTQTPRYLIKTRGQQVTLSCSPISGHRSVSWYQQTPGQGLQFLFEYFSETQRNKGNFPGRFSGRQFSNSRSEMNVSTLELGDSALYLCASSLGTGLSYEQYFGPGTRLTVT.